These 20 T cell receptor beta chains were all obtained from the same sample, sequenced in a study of identical twins. TCRdb reanalysed the 5' RACE reads using MiXCR and keeps one entry per CDR3 protein. This table has about 790,000 distinct CDR3 sequences, around a sixth appearing once. These data were likewise used in another study, on T cells expressing NK-cell markers.

Sequenced sample: PBMCs. Receptor source: a young woman in good health.

This clonotype was seen only a few times. V is TRBV18 and J is TRBJ2-7, with D possibly being TRBD2 (6 bases). The CDR3 is made up of 13 amino acids. Germline CDR1 KGHSH, CDR2 LQKENI. V was cut by 3 bases and J by 4 bases, with 10 bases left in between. The DNA of the CDR3 is TGTGCCAGCTCACCTCTGGAGGGATACGAGCAGTACTTC. Protein sequence: CASSPLEGYEQYF. Combining the CDR3 with reference TRBV18 and TRBJ2-7 gives the whole variable domain NAGVMQNPRHLVRRRGQEARLRCSPMKGHSHVYWYRQLPEEGLKFMVYLQKENIIDESGMPKERFSAEFPKEGPSILRIQQVVRGDSAAYFCASSPLEGYEQYFGPGTRLTVT.

CDR3 in DNA: TGTGCCAGCAGCCCCGGGACGGGGTTGACCGGGGAGCTGTTTTTT. Its protein is CASSPGTGLTGELFF. The chain employs TRBV7-3 and TRBJ2-2; D is tentatively TRBD1 or TRBD2 (5 bases each). The CDR3 runs 15 residues. Trimming stripped 5 bases from V and 5 bases from J, with 15 bases between. Germline loops: CDR1 SGHTA, CDR2 FQGTGA.

The chain uses TRBV20-1 and TRBJ2-7; D remains unclear. Trimming left V 0 bases short and J 0 bases short, with 6 bases between. The CDR3 totals 13 residues. CDR1 DFQATT and CDR2 SNEGSKA come from the germline V gene (reference sequence). In DNA, the CDR3 is TGCAGTGCTAGAGAGGACGCCTCCTACGAGCAGTACTTC. It codes for CSAREDASYEQYF.

This clonotype was counted only a few times. The V call is TRBV20-1, the J call TRBJ2-6, with D perhaps matching TRBD2 (6 bases). CDR1 and CDR2 from the germline V gene are DFQATT and SNEGSKA (reference sequence). The CDR3 is 14 amino acids. The V and J ends lost 3 bases and 0 bases respectively, with 6 bases between them. Here the CDR3 reads CSAREGSGANVLTF. The CDR3 nucleotides read TGCAGTGCTAGGGAGGGCTCTGGGGCCAACGTCCTGACTTTC.

This chain connects TRBV12-3 or TRBV12-4 to TRBJ2-1, with 7 nucleotides matching TRBD2. The length of the CDR3 is 14 residues. After removal of 8 bases from V and 4 bases from J, the junction contained 8 bases not matched to a gene. The CDR3 is CASGLVPLYNEQFF. Written as DNA, the CDR3 is TGTGCCAGCGGACTAGTTCCGTTGTACAATGAGCAGTTCTTC.

The gene calls are TRBV2 and TRBJ2-6; D is uncertain. The germline CDR1 and CDR2 sequences are SNHLY and FYNNEI. The CDR3 contains 14 residues. V lost 6 bases and J lost 2, with 8 bases in between. The DNA of the CDR3 is TGTGCCAGCAGCTCAGAGGCTGGGGCCAACGTCCTGACTTTC. Its translation: CASSSEAGANVLTF.

This clonotype has just a few counts. The chain joins TRBV28 to TRBJ2-5, with TRBD2 identical over 7 bases. Germline CDR1 is MDHEN and CDR2 is SYDVKM. The V segment lost 6 bases and the J segment 5 bases; nucleotides outside the gene matches: 12. This CDR3 comprises 15 residues. This CDR3 reads CASSSGSVGGETQYF. CDR3 DNA: TGTGCCAGCAGCTCCGGTAGTGTCGGGGGGGAGACCCAGTACTTC.

This clonotype was seen a handful of times. V and J are TRBV11-2 and TRBJ2-4, with D possibly being TRBD1 (5 bases). Trimming pared 5 bases from V and 1 base from J, leaving 15 bases between. CDR3 size: 16 residues. Germline CDR1 reads SGHAT; CDR2 reads FQNNGV. CDR3 nucleotide sequence: TGTGCCAGCAGCGAAGGGGTTTTCTTTGCCAAAAACATTCAGTACTTC. Encoded protein: CASSEGVFFAKNIQYF.

Only a few counts were recorded for this clonotype. This chain links TRBV7-8 with TRBJ2-7; the D is unclear. CDR3 size: 14 residues. Germline V gives CDR1 SGHVS, CDR2 FQNEAQ. Trimming took off 7 bases at V and 4 bases at J, with 17 bases between the two ends. The CDR3 sequence is CASTAGGRSYEQYF. The CDR3 DNA sequence: TGTGCCAGCACGGCAGGCGGAAGATCTTACGAGCAGTACTTC.

This clonotype has only a few counts. The chain recombines TRBV5-1 with TRBJ2-1, with D possibly being TRBD1 (5 bases). CDR1 is SGHRS, CDR2 YFSETQ, per germline. V shed 5 bases and J shed 5 bases, with 17 bases lying between them. This CDR3 region has 15 residues. The DNA of the CDR3 is TGCGCCAGCAGGCCCCCCGACAGTACCAACAATGAGCAGTTCTTC. This translates into CASRPPDSTNNEQFF. Complete variable domain (other parts from reference TRBV5-1 and TRBJ2-1): KAGVTQTPRYLIKTRGQQVTLSCSPISGHRSVSWYQQTPGQGLQFLFEYFSETQRNKGNFPGRFSGRQFSNSRSEMNVSTLELGDSALYLCASRPPDSTNNEQFFGPGTRLTVL.

This clonotype was seen a few times. The CDR3 loop is CASSPGTGANQPQHF. CDR3 coding DNA: TGTGCCAGCTCACCCGGGACAGGGGCCAATCAGCCCCAGCATTTT. The chain recombines TRBV18 with TRBJ1-5; 10 bases match TRBD1. The germline V gene has CDR1 KGHSH and CDR2 LQKENI. The CDR3 is 15 residues long. J gave up 3 bases and V 3 bases, and 2 bases lay outside the gene matches.

This chain links TRBV3-1 with TRBJ2-7, with TRBD2 matching over 7 bases. Germline CDR1 LGHDT, CDR2 YNNKEL (reference sequence). The CDR3 runs 14 residues. V dropped 2 bases and J dropped 4; count of bases not matched to a gene: 5. The CDR3 here is CASSQRSGDYEQYF. The DNA of the CDR3 is TGTGCCAGCAGCCAACGAAGCGGGGATTACGAGCAGTACTTC.

The rearrangement links TRBV12-3 or TRBV12-4 to TRBJ2-7, with D perhaps matching TRBD2 (6 bases). This CDR3 is built from 12 residues. The V end lost 11 bases, the J end lost 3 bases, and 14 bases lay between the germline ends. The CDR3 spells CARGTAIYEQYF. CDR3 bases: TGTGCCCGAGGGACTGCAATCTACGAGCAGTACTTC.

The rearrangement joins TRBV20-1 to TRBJ2-1, with no clear D. With 5 bases removed from V and 2 bases from J, the gap between germline ends came to 7 bases. The CDR3 has 12 residues. Germline loops: CDR1 DFQATT, CDR2 SNEGSKA (reference sequence). CDR3 sequence (DNA): TGCAGTGCTCGTACTCCCTACAATGAGCAGTTCTTC. It translates to CSARTPYNEQFF.

The chain couples TRBV25-1 to TRBJ2-7, with D uncertain. The CDR3 covers 11 residues. Germline V CDR1 and CDR2: MGHDK, SYGVNS. V was pared by 8 bases and J by 6 bases, with 11 bases between. The CDR3, as DNA: TGTGCCAGCCTCCAATTGGGCGAGCAGTACTTC. As protein: CASLQLGEQYF.

This clonotype turned up a few times. The CDR3, as DNA: TGCAGTGCTAGAGATGAATTTGGCGGCGGGAGTTGGTCAGATACGCAGTATTTT. Translated, it gives CSARDEFGGGSWSDTQYF. This chain links TRBV20-1 with TRBJ2-3, with 7 nucleotides matching TRBD2. With V trimmed by 0 bases and J by 4 bases, 16 bases remained unmatched. This CDR3 is 18 amino acids long. Germline assignment: CDR1 DFQATT and CDR2 SNEGSKA (reference sequence).

The chain combines TRBV2 with TRBJ1-5; TRBD1 might be the D (5 bases). V was pared by 4 bases and J by 11 bases, with 9 bases between. CDR1 is SNHLY, CDR2 FYNNEI, per germline. The CDR3 runs to 11 residues. The DNA for the CDR3 is TGTGCCAGCAGTGGGGGGTTGTCCCAGCATTTT. Translating it yields CASSGGLSQHF.

This clonotype came up a few times. V and J are TRBV10-3 and TRBJ2-2, with a tentative D call TRBD1 (5 bases). Deletions cut 6 bases from V and 0 bases from J, with 8 bases between. The CDR3 spans 14 residues. From germline, CDR1 is ENHRY and CDR2 SYGVKD. The CDR3 DNA reads TGTGCCATCAGGCAGGGTCCGAACACCGGGGAGCTGTTTTTT. Its protein is CAIRQGPNTGELFF.

This clonotype has more than one count but fewer than ten. The rearrangement links TRBV6-5 to TRBJ2-2; 7 bases agree with TRBD2. This CDR3 region has 15 residues. The germline V gene encodes CDR1 MNHEY and CDR2 SVGAGI. Trimming took 4 bases from V and 4 from J; bases not matched to a gene: 6. As DNA, the CDR3 is TGTGCCAGCAGTTCCCCCATAGCGGGCACCGGGGAGCTGTTTTTT. Amino acid sequence: CASSSPIAGTGELFF.

The chain recombines TRBV7-2 with TRBJ2-7; D is unclear. CDR1 SGHTA and CDR2 FQGNSA come from the germline V gene. With 6 bases removed from V and 3 bases from J, the gap between germline ends came to 18 bases. This CDR3 has 15 amino acids. The DNA of the CDR3 is TGTGCCAGCAGTCGCCGGGTCTCGAAAAACTACGAGCAGTACTTC. It codes for CASSRRVSKNYEQYF.